This TCR beta chain is from a study of blood T cell repertoires in COVID-19. Whole-study context: Researchers got acute and convalescent COVID-19 samples from the United States, Italy and Spain. T cells, B-cell-depleted T cells, or PBMCs provided the cDNA or gDNA that served as material.

With 4 bases removed from V and 2 bases from J, the gap between germline ends came to 11 bases. The CDR3 length is 14 residues. Germline assignment: CDR1 LGHDT and CDR2 YNNKEL (reference sequence). The authors' processing: Amplification with reference gene primers provided the estimates of nucleated cell counts. The table came from immunoSEQ multiplex PCR; TCRdb's copy has only in-frame clones and leaves some out. That table is the source of V, J and clone size, and D and trimming were worked out from the DNA. The repertoire holds roughly 80,000 clones, with 83% as singletons. The V and J genes are TRBV3-1 (or the pseudogene TRBV3-2) and TRBJ1-2, with a tentative D call TRBD1 (6 bases). This receptor was obtained from a woman aged 80 or over with acute or convalescent COVID-19. Input material: peripheral blood. The CDR3 spells CASSPEGHNYGYTF. The CDR3, as DNA: TGTGCCAGCAGCCCAGAGGGACACAACTATGGCTACACCTTC.